What follows are 26 T cell receptor beta chains derived from one specimen sequenced in a study of blood T cell repertoires in COVID-19. The repertoire was sequenced with immunoSEQ multiplex PCR; TCRdb's copy has only in-frame clones and lacks some. The sample gives tens of thousands of clones, around nine tenths of which show up once; roughly 8% is in the top ten. The sample comprised peripheral blood. The receptors here all came from a man younger than 45 with acute or convalescent COVID-19.

V and J are TRBV28 and TRBJ1-2, with 7 positions matching TRBD1. Trimming took 4 bases from V and 4 from J; bases not matched to a gene: 6. This CDR3 is 14 amino acids long. Germline CDR1 and CDR2: MDHEN and SYDVKM. The CDR3 DNA reads TGTGCCAGCAGTTACAGGGGCCCACTCTATGGCTACACCTTC. This codes for CASSYRGPLYGYTF.

The chain carries TRBV6-5 and TRBJ1-2, with D uncertain. The germline V gene has CDR1 MNHEY and CDR2 SVGAGI. This CDR3 has 13 amino acids. V was cut by 8 bases and J by 6 bases, with 16 bases left in between. CDR3 in DNA: TGTGCCAGCGGCCCGACAAGGATTAATGGCTACACCTTC. It specifies CASGPTRINGYTF.

The gene calls are TRBV11-3 and TRBJ2-1; D possibly corresponds to TRBD2 (6 bases). Germline V gene lookup returns CDR1 SGHNT and CDR2 YENEEA. V was clipped by 1 base and J by 7 bases, with 11 bases between them. CDR3 length: 14 residues. The CDR3 reads CASSLAGLSNEQFF. As DNA, the CDR3 is TGTGCCAGCAGCTTAGCGGGACTCTCAAATGAGCAGTTCTTC.

The rearrangement uses TRBV7-9 and TRBJ1-6; 7 positions match TRBD1. The V and J ends lost 5 bases and 10 bases, in that order; junction bases with no gene match: 14. The CDR3 length is 16 residues. Germline values: CDR1 SEHNR, CDR2 FQNEAQ (reference sequence). Written as DNA, the CDR3 is TGTGCCAGCAGCGGACCTAAGACAGGGCCTCGGTCACCCCTCCACTTT. This translates into CASSGPKTGPRSPLHF.

The rearrangement joins TRBV7-6 to TRBJ2-5; TRBD2 agrees at 11 bases. This CDR3 region has 14 residues. The germline V gene encodes CDR1 SGHVS and CDR2 FNYEAQ. V gave up 3 bases and J gave up 6 bases; unmatched junction bases: 3. CDR3 bases: TGTGCCAGCAGCTTGACTAGCGGGATTCAGACCCAGTACTTC. This sequence encodes CASSLTSGIQTQYF.

The rearrangement links TRBV5-6 to TRBJ2-7, with D possibly TRBD1 on 6 matching bases. The CDR3 is 12 amino acids. Germline CDR1 and CDR2: SGHDT and YYEEEE. V was cut by 2 bases and J by 6 bases, with 9 bases left in between. The CDR3 sequence: CASSFPGAEQYF. CDR3 bases: TGTGCCAGCAGCTTCCCAGGGGCCGAGCAGTACTTC.

This clone was seen a single time. The chain links TRBV29-1 to TRBJ2-1, with 7 bases matching TRBD2. V was clipped by 7 bases and J by 12 bases; unmatched bases: 18. The CDR3 is 14 residues long. Germline V lookup: CDR1 SQVTM, CDR2 ANQGSEA. The CDR3 loop is CSAYRAGSGGRQFF. For the CDR3, the DNA is TGCAGCGCCTACCGGGCAGGATCGGGAGGTCGGCAGTTCTTC.

The chain uses TRBV27 and TRBJ2-5, with a possible D match to TRBD2 (5 bases). This CDR3 contains 13 residues. V was pared by 5 bases and J by 4 bases, with 11 bases between. Germline lookup yields CDR1 MNHEY and CDR2 SMNVEV (reference sequence). In nucleotides, the CDR3 is TGTGCCAGCAGTGCGGTCCGGGGAGAGACCCAGTACTTC. The encoded protein is CASSAVRGETQYF.

This CDR3 reads CASRGLAGQNEQFF. Here the CDR3 DNA reads TGTGCCAGCAGGGGACTAGCGGGACAGAATGAGCAGTTCTTC. This chain connects TRBV2 to TRBJ2-1, with 13 bases that match TRBD2. V lost 6 bases, J lost 7 bases, and 3 bases stayed unmatched. The CDR3 has 14 residues. CDR1 is SNHLY and CDR2 is FYNNEI in the germline V gene.

This clone was seen once. V is TRBV7-2 and J is TRBJ2-3; TRBD2 is a possible D gene (5 bases). With 4 bases removed from V and 2 bases from J, the gap between germline ends came to 22 bases. Per the germline V gene, CDR1 is SGHTA and CDR2 is FQGNSA. The CDR3 contains 18 residues. Written as DNA, the CDR3 is TGTGCCAGCAGCTCAAAGACTAAAACTGAGACTTACACAGATACGCAGTATTTT. Encoded protein: CASSSKTKTETYTDTQYF.

The V gene is TRBV7-2, the J gene TRBJ2-1; 10 positions agree with TRBD2. Germline V gene sequence: CDR1 SGHTA, CDR2 FQGNSA. V was clipped by 5 bases and J by 8 bases; unmatched bases: 6. The CDR3 runs to 14 residues. The CDR3 region is CASSPGLAEYEQFF. CDR3 nucleotide sequence: TGTGCCAGCAGCCCTGGACTAGCGGAGTATGAGCAGTTCTTC.

This chain joins TRBV10-3 and TRBJ1-5; tentatively, D is TRBD1 (5 bases). CDR3 size: 16 residues. From germline, CDR1 is ENHRY and CDR2 SYGVKD. The V gene lost 2 bases and the J gene lost 5 bases, with 16 bases spanning the gap. CDR3 residues: CAISERGQGSHQPQHF. The DNA of the CDR3 is TGTGCCATCAGTGAGAGGGGCCAGGGCAGTCATCAGCCCCAGCATTTT.

The V call is TRBV9, the J call TRBJ2-1; 9 positions agree with TRBD2. V trimming: 0 bases; J trimming: 7 bases; junction bases outside the gene matches: 11. The CDR3 is made up of 17 amino acids. CDR1 and CDR2 (germline): SGDLS, YYNGEE. The CDR3, as DNA: TGTGCCAGCAGCGTAGAAGGTAGCGGGAGCCTTTTTAATGAGCAGTTCTTC. This gives the protein CASSVEGSGSLFNEQFF.

The V and J genes are TRBV10-1 and TRBJ2-3; 11 positions agree with TRBD2. J gave up 2 bases and V 2 bases, and 6 bases lay outside the gene matches. Germline-derived CDR1 and CDR2 are WNHNN and SYGVQD (reference sequence). The CDR3 length is 17 residues. The CDR3 DNA is TGCGCCAGCAGTGAGGAAACTAGCGGGAGTTACACAGATACGCAGTATTTT. Amino acid sequence: CASSEETSGSYTDTQYF.

The chain is built from TRBV28 and TRBJ2-7, with a weak D call TRBD1 (5 bases). Trimming removed 4 bases from V and 0 bases from J, with 7 bases in between. The CDR3 length is 13 residues. The germline V gene has CDR1 MDHEN and CDR2 SYDVKM. CDR3 DNA: TGTGCCAGCAGTTACAGGTTCTCCTACGAGCAGTACTTC. Translation: CASSYRFSYEQYF.

V and J are TRBV14 and TRBJ1-1, with D hard to call. Germline CDR1 SGHDN, CDR2 FVKESK. Trimming shortened V by 0 bases and J by 0 bases, and 14 bases separated the two germline ends. The CDR3 loop spans 17 amino acids. CDR3 coding DNA: TGTGCCAGCAGCCAAGATCTAGGCCAGACTCTGAACACTGAAGCTTTCTTT. It translates to CASSQDLGQTLNTEAFF.

The chain uses TRBV2 and TRBJ2-1; the D gene is possibly TRBD1 (6 bases). Germline assignment: CDR1 SNHLY and CDR2 FYNNEI. This CDR3 spans 14 amino acids. The V gene lost 9 bases and the J gene lost 3 bases, with 15 bases spanning the gap. The CDR3 is CASTLDRFYNEQFF. In DNA form, the CDR3 reads TGTGCCAGTACATTAGACAGGTTCTACAATGAGCAGTTCTTC.

This chain connects TRBV11-2 to TRBJ2-5; D possibly corresponds to TRBD2 (5 bases). Trimming removed 0 bases from V and 5 bases from J, with 10 bases in between. Germline V lookup: CDR1 SGHAT, CDR2 FQNNGV. CDR3 size: 14 residues. CDR3 protein: CASSLEWRGETQYF. The DNA for the CDR3 is TGTGCCAGCAGCTTAGAGTGGAGAGGGGAGACCCAGTACTTC.

This chain links TRBV27 with TRBJ1-6, with a tentative D call TRBD1 (6 bases). Trimming took off 8 bases at V and 7 bases at J, with 9 bases between the two ends. CDR3 length: 12 amino acids. Germline V gene data show CDR1 as MNHEY and CDR2 as SMNVEV (reference sequence). CDR3 bases: TGTGCCAGCCGGGACACCAATTCACCCCTCCACTTT. This encodes CASRDTNSPLHF.

The V gene is TRBV6-5, the J gene TRBJ1-1, with 7 bases fitting TRBD1. This CDR3 comprises 14 residues. Germline assignment: CDR1 MNHEY and CDR2 SVGAGI. The V segment lost 4 bases and the J segment 1 base; nucleotides outside the gene matches: 3. This chain's CDR3 is CASSSTGRNTEAFF. CDR3 coding DNA: TGTGCCAGCAGTTCGACAGGGCGGAACACTGAAGCTTTCTTT.

The rearrangement links TRBV14 to TRBJ2-1, with TRBD2 identical over 7 bases. The ends lost 4 bases at V and 7 bases at J; junction bases unmatched: 10. The CDR3 covers 15 residues. Germline values: CDR1 SGHDN, CDR2 FVKESK. This CDR3 is CASSPRAGVSNEQFF. The CDR3 nucleotides read TGTGCCAGCAGCCCCAGGGCGGGAGTCTCAAATGAGCAGTTCTTC.

The chain carries TRBV5-1 and TRBJ2-1; D may be TRBD1 (5 bases). In germline, CDR1 is SGHRS, CDR2 YFSETQ. Trimming stripped 4 bases from V and 8 bases from J, with 19 bases between. The CDR3 is made up of 15 amino acids. The CDR3: CASSHRQPNWDEQFF. The CDR3 DNA reads as TGCGCCAGCAGCCATAGACAGCCCAATTGGGATGAGCAGTTCTTC.

The V call is TRBV5-1, the J call TRBJ1-6; D gene uncertain. Trimming removed 5 bases at V and 8 bases at J, with 14 bases between. This CDR3 comprises 14 residues. Germline V gene sequence: CDR1 SGHRS, CDR2 YFSETQ. The CDR3 nucleotides are TGCGCCAGCAGGGGCGGCGGGCTGTATTCACCCCTCCACTTT. Encoded protein: CASRGGGLYSPLHF.

This clone has only one observation. CDR3 sequence reads: CASSLSGRVYNEQFF. CDR3 nucleotide sequence: TGTGCCAGCAGCCTTAGCGGGAGGGTCTACAATGAGCAGTTCTTC. The chain combines TRBV7-2 with TRBJ2-1; 11 positions agree with TRBD2. Germline V gene lookup returns CDR1 SGHTA and CDR2 FQGNSA. The J segment lost 3 bases and the V segment lost 5 bases, leaving 3 bases of the junction unmatched. CDR3 length equals 15 residues.

The chain uses TRBV7-3 and TRBJ2-1; 14 nucleotides match TRBD2. With V trimmed by 5 bases and J by 10 bases, 4 bases remained unmatched. The CDR3 is 14 amino acids. Per the germline V gene, CDR1 is SGHTA and CDR2 is FQGTGA. The CDR3 here is CASSLGTSGSEQFF. The CDR3 bases are TGTGCCAGCAGCCTGGGGACTAGCGGGAGCGAGCAGTTCTTC.

The gene calls are TRBV24-1 and TRBJ2-5; perhaps TRBD2 as D (5 bases). This CDR3 contains 13 residues. V was clipped by 2 bases and J by 7 bases, with 10 bases between them. From germline, CDR1 is KGHDR and CDR2 SFDVKD. The DNA for the CDR3 is TGTGCCACCAGTGATTCCGCCGGGGTGACCCAGTACTTC. It translates to CATSDSAGVTQYF.